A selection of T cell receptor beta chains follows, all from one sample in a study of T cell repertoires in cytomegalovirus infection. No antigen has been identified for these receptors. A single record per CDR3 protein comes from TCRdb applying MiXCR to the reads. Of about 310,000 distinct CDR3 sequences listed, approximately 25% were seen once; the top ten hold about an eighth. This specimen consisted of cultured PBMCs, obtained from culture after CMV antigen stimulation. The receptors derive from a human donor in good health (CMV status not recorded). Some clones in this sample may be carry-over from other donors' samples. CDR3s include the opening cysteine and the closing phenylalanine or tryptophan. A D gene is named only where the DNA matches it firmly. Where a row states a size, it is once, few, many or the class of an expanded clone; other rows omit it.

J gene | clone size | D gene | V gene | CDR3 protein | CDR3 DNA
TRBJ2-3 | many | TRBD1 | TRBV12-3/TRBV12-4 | CASSRTGPSTDTQYF | TGTGCCAGCAGCCGGACAGGGCCCAGCACAGATACGCAGTATTTT
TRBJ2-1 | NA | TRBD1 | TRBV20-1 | CSARAPRTGPYNEQFF | TGCAGTGCTAGAGCCCCCCGGACAGGGCCGTACAATGAGCAGTTCTTC
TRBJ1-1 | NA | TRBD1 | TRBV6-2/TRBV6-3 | CASSYWDSRGTEAFF | TGTGCCAGCAGTTATTGGGACAGCCGGGGGACTGAAGCTTTCTTT
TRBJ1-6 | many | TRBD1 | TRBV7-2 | CASSTTGGNSPLHF | TGTGCCAGCAGCACGACAGGGGGCAATTCACCCCTCCACTTT
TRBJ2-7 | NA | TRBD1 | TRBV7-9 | CASSLARTGVKNEQYF | TGTGCCAGCAGCTTAGCCCGGACAGGGGTCAAGAACGAGCAGTACTTC
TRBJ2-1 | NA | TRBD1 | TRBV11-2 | CASSWGQLVDNEQFF | TGTGCCAGCAGCTGGGGACAGCTAGTTGACAATGAGCAGTTCTTC
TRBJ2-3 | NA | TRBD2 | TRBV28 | CAISRGREADTQYF | TGTGCCATCTCCCGCGGGAGAGAGGCAGATACGCAGTATTTT
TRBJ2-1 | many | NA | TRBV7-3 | CASSPMLAGESFGEQFF | TGTGCCAGCAGCCCCATGCTGGCGGGTGAGTCTTTTGGTGAGCAGTTCTTC
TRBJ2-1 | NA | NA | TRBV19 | CASTTGASYNEQFF | TGTGCCAGTACAACGGGGGCATCCTACAATGAGCAGTTCTTC
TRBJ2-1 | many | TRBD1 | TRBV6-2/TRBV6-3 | CASSPGTGGFNEQFF | TGTGCCAGCAGTCCCGGGACAGGGGGATTCAATGAGCAGTTCTTC
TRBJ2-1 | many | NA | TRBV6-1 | CASSPPYLTSKGQFF | TGTGCCAGCAGTCCCCCCTACCTCACTAGCAAGGGGCAGTTCTTC